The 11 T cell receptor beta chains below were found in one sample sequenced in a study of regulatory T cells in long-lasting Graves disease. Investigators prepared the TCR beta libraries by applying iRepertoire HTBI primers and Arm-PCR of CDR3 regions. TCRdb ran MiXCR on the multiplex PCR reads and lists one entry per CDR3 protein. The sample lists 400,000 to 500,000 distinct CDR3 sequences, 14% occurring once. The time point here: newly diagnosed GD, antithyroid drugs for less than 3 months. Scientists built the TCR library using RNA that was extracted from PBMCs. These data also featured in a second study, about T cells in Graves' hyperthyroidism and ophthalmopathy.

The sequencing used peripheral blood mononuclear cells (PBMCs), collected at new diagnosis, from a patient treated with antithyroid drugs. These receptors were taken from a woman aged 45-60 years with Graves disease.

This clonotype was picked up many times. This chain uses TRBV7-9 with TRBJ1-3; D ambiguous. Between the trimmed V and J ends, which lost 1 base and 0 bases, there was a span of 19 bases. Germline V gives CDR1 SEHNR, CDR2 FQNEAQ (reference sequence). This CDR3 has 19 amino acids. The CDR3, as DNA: TGTGCCAGCAGCTTAGTTGCCCCCTACGAGCGGGGCTCTGGAAACACCATATATTTT. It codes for CASSLVAPYERGSGNTIYF.

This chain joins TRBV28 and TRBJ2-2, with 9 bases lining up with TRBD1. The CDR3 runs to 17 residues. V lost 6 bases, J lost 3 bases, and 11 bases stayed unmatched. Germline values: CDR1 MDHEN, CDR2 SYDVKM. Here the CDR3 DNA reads TGTGCCAGCAGCTCTGGCTCGACAGGGGGGGACACCGGGGAGCTGTTTTTT. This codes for CASSSGSTGGDTGELFF.

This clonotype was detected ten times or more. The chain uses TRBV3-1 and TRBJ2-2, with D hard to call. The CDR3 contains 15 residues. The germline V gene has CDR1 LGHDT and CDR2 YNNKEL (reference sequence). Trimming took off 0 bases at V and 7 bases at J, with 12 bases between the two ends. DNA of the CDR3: TGTGCCAGCAGCCAAGAATCAGTAACGGGCGGGGAGCTGTTTTTT. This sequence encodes CASSQESVTGGELFF.

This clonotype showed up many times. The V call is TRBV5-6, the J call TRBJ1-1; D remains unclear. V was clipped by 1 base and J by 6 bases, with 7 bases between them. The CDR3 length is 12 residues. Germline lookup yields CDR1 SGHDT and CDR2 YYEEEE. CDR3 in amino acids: CASSLWEAEAFF. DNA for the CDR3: TGTGCCAGCAGCTTGTGGGAGGCTGAAGCTTTCTTT.

CDR3 in amino acids: CAWGQKGAGRDYEQYF. CDR3 nucleotide sequence: TGTGCCTGGGGCCAAAAAGGGGCAGGGAGGGACTACGAGCAGTACTTC. The chain carries TRBV30 and TRBJ2-7; TRBD2 agrees at 7 bases. Trimming removed 5 bases from V and 3 bases from J; junction bases left unmatched: 16. The CDR3 consists of 16 residues. The germline V gene has CDR1 GTSNPN and CDR2 SVGIG (reference sequence).

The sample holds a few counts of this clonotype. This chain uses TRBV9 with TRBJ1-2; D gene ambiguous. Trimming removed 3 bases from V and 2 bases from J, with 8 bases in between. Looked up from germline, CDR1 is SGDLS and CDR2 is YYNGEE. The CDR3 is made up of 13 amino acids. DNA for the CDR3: TGTGCCAGCAGCGCACGAGAGAACTATGGCTACACCTTC. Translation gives CASSARENYGYTF.

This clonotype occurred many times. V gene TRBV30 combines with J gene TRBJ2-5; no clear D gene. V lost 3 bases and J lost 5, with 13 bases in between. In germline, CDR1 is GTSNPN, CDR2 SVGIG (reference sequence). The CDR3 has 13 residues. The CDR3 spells CAWSPREVETQYF. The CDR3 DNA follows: TGTGCCTGGAGCCCCCGAGAGGTCGAGACCCAGTACTTC.

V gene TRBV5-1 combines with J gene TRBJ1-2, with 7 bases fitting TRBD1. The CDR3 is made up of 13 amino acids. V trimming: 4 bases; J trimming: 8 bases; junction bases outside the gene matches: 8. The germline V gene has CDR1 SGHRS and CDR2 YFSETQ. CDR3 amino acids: CASSTGQLAGYTF. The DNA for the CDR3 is TGCGCCAGCAGCACGGGACAGCTAGCCGGCTACACCTTC. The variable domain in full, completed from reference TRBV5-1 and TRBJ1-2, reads KAGVTQTPRYLIKTRGQQVTLSCSPISGHRSVSWYQQTPGQGLQFLFEYFSETQRNKGNFPGRFSGRQFSNSRSEMNVSTLELGDSALYLCASSTGQLAGYTFGSGTRLTVV.

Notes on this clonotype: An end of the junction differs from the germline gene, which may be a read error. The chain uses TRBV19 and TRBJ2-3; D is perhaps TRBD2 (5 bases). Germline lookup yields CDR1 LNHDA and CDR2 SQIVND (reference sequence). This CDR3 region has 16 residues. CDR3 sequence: CATSLTNGISTDTQYF. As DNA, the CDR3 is TGTGCCACTAGTTTAACTAACGGGATTAGCACAGATACGCAGTATTTT.

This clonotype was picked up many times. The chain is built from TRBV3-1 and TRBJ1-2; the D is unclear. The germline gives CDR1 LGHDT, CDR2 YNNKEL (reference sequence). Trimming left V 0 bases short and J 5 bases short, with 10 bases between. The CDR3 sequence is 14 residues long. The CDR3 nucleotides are TGTGCCAGCAGCCAAGATCGGGGAATTTATGGCTACACCTTC. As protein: CASSQDRGIYGYTF.

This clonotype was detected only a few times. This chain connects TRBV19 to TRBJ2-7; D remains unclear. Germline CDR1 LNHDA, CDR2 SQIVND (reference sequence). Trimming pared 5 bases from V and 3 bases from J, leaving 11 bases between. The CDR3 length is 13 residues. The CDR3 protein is CASSYQTFYEQYF. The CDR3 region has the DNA TGTGCCAGTAGTTACCAGACATTCTACGAGCAGTACTTC.